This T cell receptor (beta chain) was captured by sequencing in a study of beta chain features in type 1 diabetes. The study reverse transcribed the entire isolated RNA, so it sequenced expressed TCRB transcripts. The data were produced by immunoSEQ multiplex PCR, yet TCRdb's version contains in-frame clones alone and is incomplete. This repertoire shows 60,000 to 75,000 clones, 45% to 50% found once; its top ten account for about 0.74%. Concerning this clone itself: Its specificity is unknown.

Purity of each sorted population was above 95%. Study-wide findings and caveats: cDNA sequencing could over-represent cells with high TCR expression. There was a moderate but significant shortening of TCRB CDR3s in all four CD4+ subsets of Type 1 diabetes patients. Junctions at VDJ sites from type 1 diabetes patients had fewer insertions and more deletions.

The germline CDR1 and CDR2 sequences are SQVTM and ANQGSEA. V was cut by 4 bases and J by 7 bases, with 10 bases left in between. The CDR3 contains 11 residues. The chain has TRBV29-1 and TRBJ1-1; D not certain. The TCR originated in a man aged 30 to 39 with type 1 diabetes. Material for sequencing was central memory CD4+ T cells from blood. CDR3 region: CSVVVADEAFF. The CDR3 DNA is TGCAGCGTTGTAGTCGCGGATGAAGCTTTCTTT.